Only one count was recorded for the clone carrying this T cell receptor (beta chain). This sample was included in a study of blood T cell repertoires in COVID-19. For the study at large: The samples span acute and convalescent COVID-19 from the United States, Italy and Spain. PBMCs, B-cell-depleted T cells, or T cells were the source of the cDNA or gDNA that made up the material.

Original handling: The assay estimated nucleated cells by amplifying reference gene primers. Generated by immunoSEQ multiplex PCR, the TCRdb table keeps only in-frame clones and is missing some. The V and J calls and clone size were taken over from that table, and D and trimming were inferred from the DNA. The repertoire holds 150,000 or so clones, roughly four fifths seen once, with approximately 14% in the top ten. V was clipped by 6 bases and J by 4 bases, with 11 bases between them. The CDR3 contains 13 residues. Germline CDR1 and CDR2: SNHLY and FYNNEI. The sequencing input was peripheral blood. The source of this sequence is a human donor with acute or convalescent COVID-19. The donor label of this sample is uncertain. The chain employs TRBV2 and TRBJ2-3; D might be TRBD2 (6 bases). In DNA, the CDR3 is TGTGCCAGCAGGGGACTTCCACCAGATACGCAGTATTTT. This encodes CASRGLPPDTQYF.